This T cell receptor (beta chain) was captured by sequencing in a study of T cell responses to AZD1222 COVID-19 vaccine. The CDR3 extends over 14 amino acids. The V and J ends lost 4 bases and 4 bases respectively, with 13 bases between them. From germline, CDR1 is SNHLY and CDR2 FYNNEI. Broader study findings: White British donors predominated, females outnumbered males, and clonal diversity was possibly underestimated.

To note about this clone: The antigen is not known.

Some clones are missing from TCRdb's copy, which holds only in-frame ones; the method was immunoSEQ multiplex PCR. The sample lists about 85,000 clones; just over 85% were seen once. The sample here was peripheral blood, taken on day 0 of MenACWY control vaccination. This clonotype was sampled from an adult in good health. This rearrangement joins TRBV2 to TRBJ2-5; D unresolved. The CDR3 bases are TGTGCCAGCAGTGTTGATCGGTCAGTAGAGACCCAGTACTTC. As protein: CASSVDRSVETQYF.